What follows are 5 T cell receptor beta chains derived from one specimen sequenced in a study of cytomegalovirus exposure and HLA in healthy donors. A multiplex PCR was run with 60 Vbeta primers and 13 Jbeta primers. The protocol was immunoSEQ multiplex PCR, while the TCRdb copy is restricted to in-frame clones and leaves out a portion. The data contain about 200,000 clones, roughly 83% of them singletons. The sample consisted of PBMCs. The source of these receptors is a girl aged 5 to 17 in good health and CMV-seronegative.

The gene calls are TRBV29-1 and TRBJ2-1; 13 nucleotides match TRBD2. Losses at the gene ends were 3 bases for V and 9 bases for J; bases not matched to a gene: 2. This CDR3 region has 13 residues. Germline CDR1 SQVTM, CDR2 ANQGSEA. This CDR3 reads CSVEGLAGSEQFF. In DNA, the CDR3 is TGCAGCGTTGAGGGACTAGCGGGAAGTGAGCAGTTCTTC.

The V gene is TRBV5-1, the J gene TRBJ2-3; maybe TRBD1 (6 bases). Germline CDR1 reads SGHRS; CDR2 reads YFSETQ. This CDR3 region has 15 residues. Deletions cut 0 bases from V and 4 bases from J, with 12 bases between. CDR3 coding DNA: TGCGCCAGCAGCTTGGACAGGGTGGTGGCAGATACGCAGTATTTT. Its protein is CASSLDRVVADTQYF. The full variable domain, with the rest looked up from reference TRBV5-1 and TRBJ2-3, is KAGVTQTPRYLIKTRGQQVTLSCSPISGHRSVSWYQQTPGQGLQFLFEYFSETQRNKGNFPGRFSGRQFSNSRSEMNVSTLELGDSALYLCASSLDRVVADTQYFGPGTRLTVL.

CDR3 bases: TGTGCCAGCAGTCGGACAGGACACGGCTACACCTTC. Encoded protein: CASSRTGHGYTF. The J gene is TRBJ1-2, the V gene TRBV6-6; 7 positions match TRBD1. Trimming removed 5 bases from V and 8 bases from J; junction bases left unmatched: 5. This CDR3 region has 12 residues. Germline CDR1 and CDR2: MNHNY and SVGAGI (reference sequence).

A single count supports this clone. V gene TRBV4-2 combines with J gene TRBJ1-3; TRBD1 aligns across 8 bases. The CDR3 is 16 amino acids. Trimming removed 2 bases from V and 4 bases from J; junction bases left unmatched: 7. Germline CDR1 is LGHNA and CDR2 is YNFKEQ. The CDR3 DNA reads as TGTGCCAGCAGCCAATCCGGGACAGGTGGAGGAAACACCATATATTTT. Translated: CASSQSGTGGGNTIYF.

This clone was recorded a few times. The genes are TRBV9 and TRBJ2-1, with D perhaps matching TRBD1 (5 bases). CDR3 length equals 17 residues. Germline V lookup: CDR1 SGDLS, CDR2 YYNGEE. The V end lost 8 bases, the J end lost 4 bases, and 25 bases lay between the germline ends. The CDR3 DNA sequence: TGTGCCAGTGTGGTTATTTGGGGCCGACCTAGGTACAATGAGCAGTTCTTC. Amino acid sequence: CASVVIWGRPRYNEQFF.